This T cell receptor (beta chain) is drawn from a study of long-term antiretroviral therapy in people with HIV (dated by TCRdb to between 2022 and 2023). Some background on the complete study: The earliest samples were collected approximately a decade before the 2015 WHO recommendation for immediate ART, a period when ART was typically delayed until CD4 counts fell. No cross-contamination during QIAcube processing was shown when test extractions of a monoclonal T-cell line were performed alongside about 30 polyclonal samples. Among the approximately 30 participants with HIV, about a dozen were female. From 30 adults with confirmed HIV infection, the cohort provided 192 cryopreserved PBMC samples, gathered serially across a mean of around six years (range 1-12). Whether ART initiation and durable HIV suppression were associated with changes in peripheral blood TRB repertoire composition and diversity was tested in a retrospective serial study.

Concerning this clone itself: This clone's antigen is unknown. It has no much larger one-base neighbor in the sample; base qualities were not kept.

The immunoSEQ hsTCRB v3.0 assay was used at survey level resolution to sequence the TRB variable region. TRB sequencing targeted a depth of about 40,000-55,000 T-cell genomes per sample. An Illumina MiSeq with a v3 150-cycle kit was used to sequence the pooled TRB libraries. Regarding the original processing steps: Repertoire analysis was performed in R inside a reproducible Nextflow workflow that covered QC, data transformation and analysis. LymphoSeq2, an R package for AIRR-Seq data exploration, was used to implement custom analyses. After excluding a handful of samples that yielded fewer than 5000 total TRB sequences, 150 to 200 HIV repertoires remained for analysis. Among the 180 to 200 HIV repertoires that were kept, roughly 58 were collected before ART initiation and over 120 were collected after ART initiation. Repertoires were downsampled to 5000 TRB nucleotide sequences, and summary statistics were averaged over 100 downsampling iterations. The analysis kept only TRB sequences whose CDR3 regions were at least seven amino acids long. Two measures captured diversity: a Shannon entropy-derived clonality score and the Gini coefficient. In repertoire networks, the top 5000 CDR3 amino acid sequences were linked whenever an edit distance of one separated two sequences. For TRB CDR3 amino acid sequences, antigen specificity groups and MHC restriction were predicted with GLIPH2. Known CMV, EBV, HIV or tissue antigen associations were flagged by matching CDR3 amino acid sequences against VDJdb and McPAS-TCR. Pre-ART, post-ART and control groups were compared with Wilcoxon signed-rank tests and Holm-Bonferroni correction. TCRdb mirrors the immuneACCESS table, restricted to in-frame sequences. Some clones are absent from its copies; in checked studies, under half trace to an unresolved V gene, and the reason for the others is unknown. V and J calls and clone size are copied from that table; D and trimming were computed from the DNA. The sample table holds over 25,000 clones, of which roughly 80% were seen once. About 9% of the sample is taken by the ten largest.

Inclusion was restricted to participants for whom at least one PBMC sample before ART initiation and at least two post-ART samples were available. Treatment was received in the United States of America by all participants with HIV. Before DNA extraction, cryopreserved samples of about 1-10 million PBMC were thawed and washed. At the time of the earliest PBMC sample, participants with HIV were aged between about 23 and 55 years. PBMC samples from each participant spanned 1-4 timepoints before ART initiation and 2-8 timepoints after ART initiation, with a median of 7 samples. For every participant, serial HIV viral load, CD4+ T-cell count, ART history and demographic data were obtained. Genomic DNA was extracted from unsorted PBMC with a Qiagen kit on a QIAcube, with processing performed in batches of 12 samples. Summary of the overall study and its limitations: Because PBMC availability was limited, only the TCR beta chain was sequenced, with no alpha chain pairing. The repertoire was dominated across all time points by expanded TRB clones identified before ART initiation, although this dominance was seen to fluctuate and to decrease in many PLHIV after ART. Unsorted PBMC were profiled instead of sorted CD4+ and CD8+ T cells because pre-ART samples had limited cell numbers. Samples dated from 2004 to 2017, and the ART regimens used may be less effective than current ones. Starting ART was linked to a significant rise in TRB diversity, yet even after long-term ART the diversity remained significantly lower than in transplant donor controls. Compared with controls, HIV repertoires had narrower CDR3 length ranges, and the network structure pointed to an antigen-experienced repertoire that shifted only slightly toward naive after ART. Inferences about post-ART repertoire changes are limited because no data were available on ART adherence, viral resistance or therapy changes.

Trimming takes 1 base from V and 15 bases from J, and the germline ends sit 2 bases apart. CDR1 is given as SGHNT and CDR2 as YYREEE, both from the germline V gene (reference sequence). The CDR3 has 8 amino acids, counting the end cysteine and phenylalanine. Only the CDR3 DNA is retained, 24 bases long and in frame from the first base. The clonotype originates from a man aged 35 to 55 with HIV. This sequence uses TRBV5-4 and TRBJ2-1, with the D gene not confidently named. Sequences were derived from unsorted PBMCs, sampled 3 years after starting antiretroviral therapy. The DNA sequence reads TGTGCCAGCAGCTTGTCGTTCTTC. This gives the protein CASSLSFF.